Listed below are T cell receptor beta chains from one sample, sequenced in a study of T-cell reconstitution after alpha-beta-depleted transplantation in children. TCRdb ran MiXCR on the PCR reads and lists one entry per CDR3 protein. This sample carries 120,000 or so distinct CDR3 sequences, more than 20% of them seen once, and the ten largest clones take over 9.5%. Specimen: PBMCs, mostly from graft donor cells, collected 180 days after TCRalphabeta/CD19-depleted stem cell transplant. The receptors were sampled from a male patient under 10 years old who had a stem cell transplant for chronic granulomatous disease, so the T cells may come from the graft donor. The CDR3 runs from the conserved cysteine through the conserved F or W. Each record gives: J gene, D gene, clone size, V gene, CDR3 protein, CDR3 DNA. The D gene is left open where the match is weak. Clone size is stated in some rows and not others, as once, few, many or a class when expanded.

TRBJ2-7,TRBD2,many,TRBV20-1,CSASLAGDLYEQYF,TGCAGTGCTAGTTTAGCGGGAGACCTCTACGAGCAGTACTTC
TRBJ2-3,TRBD2,-,TRBV5-1,CASSIGSAGGLTDTQYF,TGCGCCAGCAGCATCGGGTCAGCGGGGGGCCTCACAGATACGCAGTATTTT
TRBJ1-1,-,-,TRBV2,CASSAEGRTEAFF,TGTGCCAGCAGTGCTGAGGGTCGCACTGAAGCTTTCTTT
TRBJ1-6,-,many,TRBV7-6,CASSLELNNSPLHF,TGTGCCAGCAGCTTAGAGCTGAATAATTCACCCCTCCACTTT
TRBJ2-6,-,few,TRBV12-3/TRBV12-4,CASSLSGGLGANVLTF,TGTGCCAGCAGTTTAAGTGGGGGGCTTGGGGCCAACGTCCTGACTTTC
TRBJ2-7,-,many,TRBV5-1,CASSLTSNYEQYF,TGCGCCAGCAGCTTGACTAGCAACTACGAGCAGTACTTC
TRBJ2-2,TRBD2,-,TRBV7-3,CASSLKSGENTGELFF,TGTGCCAGCAGCTTAAAAAGCGGGGAAAACACCGGGGAGCTGTTTTTT
TRBJ2-7,TRBD1,-,TRBV9,CASSVAGTGTSEQYF,TGTGCCAGCAGCGTTGCCGGGACAGGGACGAGCGAGCAGTACTTC
TRBJ2-2,-,many,TRBV12-5,CASGLVPVPGELFF,TGTGCTAGTGGTTTGGTACCGGTACCCGGGGAGCTGTTTTTT
TRBJ2-2,-,many,TRBV29-1,CSVVPGVTGELFF,TGCAGCGTTGTTCCAGGTGTCACCGGGGAGCTGTTTTTT
TRBJ2-2,-,-,TRBV7-1,CASSSGGPAPGELFF,TGCGCCAGCAGCTCAGGTGGACCGGCCCCCGGGGAGCTGTTTTTT
TRBJ2-4,-,-,TRBV29-1,CSVRSAKNIQYF,TGCAGCGTTCGATCGGCCAAAAACATTCAGTACTTC
TRBJ2-5,-,few,TRBV24-1,CATSDSQGRGRGETQYF,TGTGCCACCAGTGATTCTCAGGGGAGGGGGCGCGGGGAGACCCAGTACTTC
TRBJ1-6,-,-,TRBV7-2,CASSPRAGVGSPLHF,TGTGCCAGCAGCCCTAGGGCAGGGGTAGGATCACCCCTCCACTTT
TRBJ1-6,-,few,TRBV15,CATNKRGLGNSPLHF,TGTGCCACCAATAAACGGGGGTTGGGAAATTCACCCCTCCACTTT
TRBJ2-7,TRBD2,-,TRBV11-2,CASSLRTSGRAVAYEQYF,TGTGCCAGCAGCCTAAGGACTAGCGGGAGGGCCGTCGCCTACGAGCAGTACTTC
TRBJ1-1,-,many,TRBV20-1,CSARASGPAGTEAFF,TGCAGTGCTAGAGCTTCAGGGCCCGCGGGAACTGAAGCTTTCTTT
TRBJ1-6,-,-,TRBV7-6,CASSPLTGPLHF,TGTGCCAGCAGCCCCCTGACCGGACCCCTCCACTTT
TRBJ2-3,TRBD1,-,TRBV12-3/TRBV12-4,CASSRTGAVSTDTQYF,TGTGCCAGCAGCCGGACAGGGGCAGTTAGCACAGATACGCAGTATTTT
TRBJ2-3,-,few,TRBV5-8,CASSLVGGRADTQYF,TGTGCCAGCAGCTTGGTCGGGGGGCGAGCAGATACGCAGTATTTT
TRBJ2-7,-,-,TRBV6-5,CASSNRYRDSYEQYF,TGTGCCAGCAGTAATCGATACCGCGATTCCTACGAGCAGTACTTC
TRBJ2-1,-,few,TRBV12-3/TRBV12-4,CATNTKGGGRNEQFF,TGTGCCACCAACACAAAGGGGGGAGGGAGGAATGAGCAGTTCTTC
TRBJ1-2,TRBD1,-,TRBV29-1,CSVGQGAVDYGYTF,TGCAGCGTTGGACAGGGGGCAGTCGATTATGGCTACACCTTC
TRBJ1-1,TRBD1,many,TRBV5-6,CASSTLGTDEAFF,TGTGCCAGCAGCACACTAGGGACAGATGAAGCTTTCTTT
TRBJ2-1,TRBD1,-,TRBV7-9,CAAKQGGYNEQFF,TGTGCCGCGAAACAGGGGGGCTACAATGAGCAGTTCTTC
TRBJ1-1,-,-,TRBV20-1,CSARITGTYEAFF,TGCAGTGCTAGGATAACAGGCACATATGAAGCTTTCTTT
TRBJ2-5,-,-,TRBV5-1,CASKEQGQETQYF,TGCGCCAGCAAGGAACAGGGACAAGAGACCCAGTACTTC
TRBJ2-1,TRBD1,many,TRBV28,CASGITTGVRNEQFF,TGTGCCAGCGGAATTACTACAGGGGTAAGGAATGAGCAGTTCTTC
TRBJ2-7,TRBD1,-,TRBV5-1,CASSRGTAVSSYEQYF,TGCGCCAGCAGCCGAGGGACAGCGGTAAGCTCCTACGAGCAGTACTTC
TRBJ2-1,-,-,TRBV29-1,CSVEAAYNEQFF,TGCAGCGTTGAGGCGGCTTACAATGAGCAGTTCTTC
TRBJ2-3,-,few,TRBV5-5,CASSGFAGEDTQYF,TGTGCCAGCAGCGGGTTTGCCGGAGAAGATACGCAGTATTTT
TRBJ2-2,-,-,TRBV14,CASTTGFTGELFF,TGTGCCAGCACGACAGGTTTCACCGGGGAGCTGTTTTTT
TRBJ2-4,TRBD2,-,TRBV5-6,CASSSSTSGIAKNIQYF,TGTGCCAGCAGCTCCTCGACTAGCGGGATAGCCAAAAACATTCAGTACTTC